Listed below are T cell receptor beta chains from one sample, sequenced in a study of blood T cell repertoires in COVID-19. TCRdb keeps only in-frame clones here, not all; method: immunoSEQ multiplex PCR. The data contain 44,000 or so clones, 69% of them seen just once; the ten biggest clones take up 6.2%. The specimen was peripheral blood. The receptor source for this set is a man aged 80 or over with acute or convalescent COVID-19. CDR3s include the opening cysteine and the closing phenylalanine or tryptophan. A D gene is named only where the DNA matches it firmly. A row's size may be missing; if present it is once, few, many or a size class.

CDR3 protein: CASSEEGTGELFF
J gene: TRBJ2-2
D gene: NA
clone size: NA
V gene: TRBV6-1

CDR3 protein: CSVSGLMGGNTIYF
J gene: TRBJ1-3
D gene: NA
clone size: once
V gene: TRBV29-1

CDR3 protein: CASSPGTGSGNTIYF
J gene: TRBJ1-3
D gene: TRBD1
clone size: NA
V gene: TRBV11-2

CDR3 protein: CASCLTGATNEKLFF
J gene: TRBJ1-4
D gene: TRBD1
clone size: NA
V gene: TRBV4-2

CDR3 protein: CASELAPSTDTQYF
J gene: TRBJ2-3
D gene: NA
clone size: NA
V gene: TRBV30

CDR3 protein: CASSLPQGPNTGELFF
J gene: TRBJ2-2
D gene: NA
clone size: few
V gene: TRBV7-3

CDR3 protein: CASRLDRGNTEAFF
J gene: TRBJ1-1
D gene: TRBD1
clone size: NA
V gene: TRBV28

CDR3 protein: CASSVQAPGETQYF
J gene: TRBJ2-5
D gene: NA
clone size: NA
V gene: TRBV2

CDR3 protein: CASSLGSGHSYEQYF
J gene: TRBJ2-7
D gene: NA
clone size: NA
V gene: TRBV5-1

CDR3 protein: CASSPGLAVNNEQFF
J gene: TRBJ2-1
D gene: TRBD2
clone size: NA
V gene: TRBV9

CDR3 protein: CASSFTGDTETQYF
J gene: TRBJ2-5
D gene: NA
clone size: NA
V gene: TRBV7-9

CDR3 protein: CAWTRTGNYEQYF
J gene: TRBJ2-7
D gene: TRBD1
clone size: NA
V gene: TRBV30

CDR3 protein: CASSYRRTGGGYGYTF
J gene: TRBJ1-2
D gene: TRBD1
clone size: few
V gene: TRBV6-5

CDR3 protein: CASSLGPRDKNTEAFF
J gene: TRBJ1-1
D gene: NA
clone size: once
V gene: TRBV5-1

CDR3 protein: CASSEGLNNEQFF
J gene: TRBJ2-1
D gene: NA
clone size: NA
V gene: TRBV7-2

CDR3 protein: CASSLPDRGLYEQYF
J gene: TRBJ2-7
D gene: TRBD1
clone size: NA
V gene: TRBV5-4

CDR3 protein: CASSLARTGLETQYF
J gene: TRBJ2-5
D gene: TRBD1
clone size: NA
V gene: TRBV7-2

CDR3 protein: CASSERQGGGASQETQYF
J gene: TRBJ2-5
D gene: NA
clone size: NA
V gene: TRBV6-1